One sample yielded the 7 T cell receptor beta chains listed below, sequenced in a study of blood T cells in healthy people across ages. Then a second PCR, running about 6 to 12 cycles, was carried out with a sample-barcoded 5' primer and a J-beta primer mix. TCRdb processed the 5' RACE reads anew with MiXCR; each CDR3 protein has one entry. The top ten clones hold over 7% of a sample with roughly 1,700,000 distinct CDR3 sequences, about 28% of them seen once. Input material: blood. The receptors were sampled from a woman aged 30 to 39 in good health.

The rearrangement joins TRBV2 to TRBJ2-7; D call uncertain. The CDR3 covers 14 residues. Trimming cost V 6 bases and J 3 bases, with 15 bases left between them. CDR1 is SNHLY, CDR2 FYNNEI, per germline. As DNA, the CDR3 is TGTGCCAGCAGGATTCGGGCACCCCTCTACGAGCAGTACTTC. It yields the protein CASRIRAPLYEQYF.

The CDR3 bases are TGTGCCAGCGCAGGATGGAACACTGAAGCTTTCTTT. Its protein is CASAGWNTEAFF. The V gene is TRBV11-3, the J gene TRBJ1-1; D not resolved. The V gene lost 8 bases and the J gene lost 1 base, with 8 bases spanning the gap. The CDR3 sequence is 12 residues long. Germline CDR1 reads SGHNT; CDR2 reads YENEEA.

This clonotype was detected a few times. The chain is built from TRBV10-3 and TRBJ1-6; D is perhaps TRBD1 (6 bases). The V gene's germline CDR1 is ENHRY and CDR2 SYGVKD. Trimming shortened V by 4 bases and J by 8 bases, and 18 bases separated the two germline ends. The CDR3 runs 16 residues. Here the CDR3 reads CAISALQGGLDSPLHF. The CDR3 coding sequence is TGTGCCATCAGTGCGTTACAGGGAGGCCTGGATTCACCCCTCCACTTT.

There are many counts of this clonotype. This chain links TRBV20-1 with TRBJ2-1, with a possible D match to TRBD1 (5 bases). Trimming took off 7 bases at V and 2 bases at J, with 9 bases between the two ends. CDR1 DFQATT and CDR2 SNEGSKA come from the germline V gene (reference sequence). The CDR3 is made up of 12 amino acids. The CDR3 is CSVIGAYNEQFF. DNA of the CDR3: TGCAGTGTAATAGGGGCCTACAATGAGCAGTTCTTC.

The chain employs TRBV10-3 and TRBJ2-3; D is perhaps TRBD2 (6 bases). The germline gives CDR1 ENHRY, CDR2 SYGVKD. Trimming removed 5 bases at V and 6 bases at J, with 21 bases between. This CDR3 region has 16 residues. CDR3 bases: TGTGCCATCAGTTTCCCCCCCAGCGGGTTTGGGGATACGCAGTATTTT. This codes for CAISFPPSGFGDTQYF.

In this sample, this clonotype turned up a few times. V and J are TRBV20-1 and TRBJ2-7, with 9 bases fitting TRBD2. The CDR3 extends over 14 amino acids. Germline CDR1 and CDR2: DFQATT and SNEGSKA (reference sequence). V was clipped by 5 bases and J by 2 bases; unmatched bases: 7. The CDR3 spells CSARGRGRAYEQYF. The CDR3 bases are TGCAGTGCTCGGGGTCGCGGGAGGGCCTACGAGCAGTACTTC.

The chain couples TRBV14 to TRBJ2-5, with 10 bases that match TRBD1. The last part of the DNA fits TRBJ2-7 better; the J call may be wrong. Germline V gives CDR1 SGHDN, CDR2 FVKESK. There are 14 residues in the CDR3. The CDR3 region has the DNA TGTGCCAGCAGCCAGACAGGGGGCTGGCGCGAGCAGTACTTC. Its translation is CASSQTGGWREQYF.